This paragraph covers one T cell receptor (beta chain) sequence. The data were taken from a study of blood T cell repertoires in COVID-19. About the research overall: Acute and convalescent COVID-19 specimens originated in the United States, Italy and Spain. T cells, B-cell-depleted T cells, or PBMCs provided the cDNA or gDNA that served as material.

The CDR3 is made up of 14 amino acids. Between the trimmed V and J ends, which lost 10 bases and 3 bases, there was a span of 19 bases. In germline, CDR1 is MNHEY, CDR2 SVGAGI. In the authors' workflow: Amplification of reference gene primers provided the estimated nucleated cell counts. Sequencing used immunoSEQ multiplex PCR; TCRdb keeps in-frame clones, though not all of them. V and J calls and clone size are given by that table; D and trimming were obtained from the DNA. The sample holds 95,000 to 100,000 clones, 87% seen once. The gene calls are TRBV6-5 and TRBJ2-7, with D maybe TRBD1 (7 bases). The sequence derives from a woman aged 25 to 39 with acute or convalescent COVID-19. Material for sequencing was peripheral blood. CDR3 bases: TGTGCCACATCGGCGACAGGGAGGATCTACGAGCAGTACTTC. It encodes CATSATGRIYEQYF.